These T cell receptor beta chains were read from a single sample in a study of blood T cell repertoires in COVID-19. Measured with immunoSEQ multiplex PCR; TCRdb has only the in-frame clones, and not every one. This table has approximately 180,000 clones, 75% to 90% appearing once. The sample taken for sequencing was PBMCs or T cells enriched from blood (not recorded which). The receptors come from a woman aged 35 to 49 with acute COVID-19. Each CDR3 is given with its conserved first and last residue. The D gene is left open where the match is weak. Rows may omit the clone size; those that give it use once, few, many or a size class.

d_call | clone_size | j_call | v_call | cdr3_aa | cdr3_nt
. | . | TRBJ2-7 | TRBV12-2 | CASRSWTRFASYEQYF | TGTGCAAGTCGCTCCTGGACTAGATTCGCGTCCTACGAGCAGTACTTC
TRBD2 | once | TRBJ2-1 | TRBV7-9 | CASLSGGPHNEQFF | TGTGCCAGCCTTAGCGGGGGGCCACACAATGAGCAGTTCTTC
. | once | TRBJ1-6 | TRBV19 | CASSLGGFNSPLHF | TGTGCCAGTAGCCTAGGCGGTTTTAATTCACCCCTCCACTTT
. | . | TRBJ2-2 | TRBV6-2/TRBV6-3 | CASSSRRQATNTGELFF | TGTGCCAGCAGTTCCCGTCGACAAGCCACGAACACCGGGGAGCTGTTTTTT
TRBD1 | . | TRBJ1-1 | TRBV6-5 | CASRPRDRVTEAFF | TGTGCCAGCAGACCCCGGGACAGGGTAACTGAAGCTTTCTTT
TRBD2 | . | TRBJ2-3 | TRBV4-1 | CASSQDGPSGGVPDTQYF | TGCGCCAGCAGCCAAGATGGTCCTAGCGGGGGGGTCCCAGATACGCAGTATTTT
. | . | TRBJ2-7 | TRBV30 | CAWSVGLADHEQYF | TGTGCCTGGAGTGTCGGCCTAGCTGACCACGAGCAGTACTTC
. | . | TRBJ1-5 | TRBV19 | CASSKVAGSNQPQHF | TGTGCCAGTAGTAAGGTAGCGGGTAGCAATCAGCCCCAGCATTTT
TRBD2 | once | TRBJ2-2 | TRBV7-3 | CASSSLAGSNTGELFF | TGTGCCAGCAGCTCATTAGCGGGATCGAACACCGGGGAGCTGTTTTTT
. | . | TRBJ1-2 | TRBV25-1 | CASSELGGEPANYGYTF | TGTGCCAGCAGTGAACTAGGGGGAGAGCCAGCTAACTATGGCTACACCTTC
. | . | TRBJ2-5 | TRBV9 | CASSPGQREGQETQYF | TGTGCCAGCAGCCCAGGGCAAAGGGAAGGCCAAGAGACCCAGTACTTC
. | . | TRBJ2-5 | TRBV24-1 | CATSDLLRGGGETQYF | TGTGCCACCAGTGATTTGCTACGCGGGGGCGGGGAGACCCAGTACTTC
TRBD2 | . | TRBJ2-5 | TRBV27 | CASSSTGGWGETQYF | TGTGCCAGCAGTTCAACCGGGGGGTGGGGGGAGACCCAGTACTTC
. | . | TRBJ1-4 | TRBV11-2 | CASSLYGPGLTSTNEKLFF | TGTGCCAGCAGCTTATATGGCCCTGGACTTACCTCAACTAATGAAAAACTGTTTTTT
TRBD2 | . | TRBJ2-1 | TRBV6-1 | CASSEGTSPPEIYNEQFF | TGTGCCAGCAGTGAAGGGACTAGCCCCCCGGAGATTTACAATGAGCAGTTCTTC
. | . | TRBJ2-2 | TRBV19 | CASSTIDSTGELFF | TGTGCCAGTAGTACCATCGACAGCACCGGGGAGCTGTTTTTT
. | . | TRBJ1-6 | TRBV18 | CASSHDRLGSPLHF | TGTGCCAGCTCACACGACAGGCTTGGGTCACCCCTCCACTTT
. | . | TRBJ2-7 | TRBV29-1 | CSVEKREPSYEQYF | TGCAGCGTTGAAAAGAGGGAACCCTCCTACGAGCAGTACTTC
TRBD2 | . | TRBJ2-3 | TRBV19 | CASSEGLLSTDTQYF | TGTGCCAGTAGTGAGGGACTACTGAGCACAGATACGCAGTATTTT
TRBD1 | . | TRBJ2-3 | TRBV5-1 | CASSSGTGKGDTQYF | TGCGCCAGCAGCTCCGGGACAGGGAAGGGAGATACGCAGTATTTT
. | . | TRBJ2-5 | TRBV19 | CASSNPTEEETQYF | TGTGCCAGTAGTAATCCGACAGAAGAAGAGACCCAGTACTTC
. | . | TRBJ2-5 | TRBV5-8 | CASSFPQLHGGVRETQYF | TGTGCCAGCAGCTTCCCCCAACTTCATGGCGGGGTAAGAGAGACCCAGTACTTC
. | . | TRBJ2-1 | TRBV24-1 | CATSDRGGLSYNEQFF | TGTGCCACCAGTGATCGCGGGGGCCTGTCCTACAATGAGCAGTTCTTC
. | . | TRBJ1-2 | TRBV19 | CASSWTVQNYGYTF | TGTGCCAGTAGTTGGACAGTCCAGAACTATGGCTACACCTTC
TRBD1 | few | TRBJ2-7 | TRBV4-1 | CATSGQGAPQYF | TGCGCCACCTCGGGACAGGGGGCACCCCAGTACTTC
TRBD2 | . | TRBJ2-1 | TRBV3-1/TRBV3-2 | CASSRTGGINEQFF | TGTGCCAGCAGCCGGACGGGGGGGATCAATGAGCAGTTCTTC
. | . | TRBJ1-6 | TRBV27 | CASSFGATYNSPLHF | TGTGCCAGCAGTTTTGGGGCTACCTATAATTCACCCCTCCACTTT
TRBD1 | few | TRBJ1-4 | TRBV19 | CASSIDRVRNEKLFF | TGTGCCAGTAGTATCGACAGGGTCCGTAATGAAAAACTGTTTTTT
TRBD2 | . | TRBJ2-3 | TRBV4-1 | CASSHATLGVAGELEDTQYF | TGCGCCAGCAGCCATGCCACTTTGGGGGTAGCGGGAGAATTGGAAGATACGCAGTATTTT
. | once | TRBJ1-1 | TRBV10-3 | CAISGAGARNTEAFF | TGTGCCATCAGTGGGGCGGGGGCACGAAACACTGAAGCTTTCTTT
TRBD1 | . | TRBJ2-2 | TRBV18 | CASSPYRGAGTGELFF | TGTGCCAGCTCACCATACAGGGGTGCTGGCACCGGGGAGCTGTTTTTT
. | . | TRBJ1-1 | TRBV11-2 | CASSLAPPTEPNTEAFF | TGTGCCAGCAGCTTAGCCCCGCCAACAGAACCCAACACTGAAGCTTTCTTT
. | . | TRBJ2-1 | TRBV13 | CASSLDQTGANEQFF | TGTGCCAGCAGCTTAGACCAAACGGGAGCTAATGAGCAGTTCTTC
TRBD1 | . | TRBJ1-2 | TRBV6-5 | CASTTGGSGYGYTF | TGTGCCAGCACGACAGGGGGTTCGGGCTATGGCTACACCTTC
TRBD1 | . | TRBJ2-1 | TRBV11-2 | CASSFTGTGDHNEQFF | TGTGCCAGCAGCTTTACCGGGACAGGGGACCACAATGAGCAGTTCTTC
TRBD2 | . | TRBJ2-4 | TRBV2 | CASIGERGNIQYF | TGTGCCAGCATCGGGGAGCGGGGGAACATTCAGTACTTC
TRBD1 | . | TRBJ2-2 | TRBV19 | CASSSVHRGRWTGELFF | TGTGCCAGTAGCTCCGTTCACAGGGGGCGTTGGACCGGGGAGCTGTTTTTT
. | . | TRBJ2-6 | TRBV6-1 | CASSVELGRSGANVLTF | TGTGCCAGCAGTGTGGAACTGGGGAGGTCTGGGGCCAACGTCCTGACTTTC
. | . | TRBJ1-1 | TRBV2 | CASTLQGNTEAFF | TGTGCCAGCACCCTACAGGGGAACACTGAAGCTTTCTTT
. | . | TRBJ2-5 | TRBV7-2 | CASSLASSRETQYF | TGTGCCAGCAGCTTAGCGAGCAGCAGGGAGACCCAGTACTTC
. | few | TRBJ2-7 | TRBV15 | CATSSRPGQVYEQYF | TGTGCCACCAGCAGCCGGCCGGGACAAGTCTACGAGCAGTACTTC
TRBD1 | . | TRBJ2-1 | TRBV14 | CASSQARGRGAEQFF | TGTGCCAGCAGCCAAGCCAGGGGGCGTGGGGCTGAGCAGTTCTTC
TRBD2 | . | TRBJ2-7 | TRBV9 | CASSVGYSGSYEQYF | TGTGCCAGCAGCGTAGGGTATAGCGGGAGCTACGAGCAGTACTTC
TRBD1 | . | TRBJ1-1 | TRBV7-2 | CATRRDRMNTEAFF | TGTGCCACCCGGCGGGACAGAATGAACACTGAAGCTTTCTTT
. | few | TRBJ1-1 | TRBV7-8 | CASSLDREPNTEAFF | TGTGCCAGCAGCTTAGACAGGGAACCGAACACTGAAGCTTTCTTT
TRBD1 | . | TRBJ2-7 | TRBV10-3 | CAISEFPTGTYEQYF | TGTGCCATCAGTGAGTTCCCGACAGGGACCTACGAGCAGTACTTC
. | . | TRBJ2-3 | TRBV29-1 | CSVDRRGGSTDTQYF | TGCAGCGTTGATAGACGCGGTGGGAGCACAGATACGCAGTATTTT
TRBD1 | . | TRBJ2-7 | TRBV5-5 | CASSLARTGIYEQYF | TGTGCCAGCAGCTTGGCCCGGACAGGGATTTACGAGCAGTACTTC
TRBD1 | . | TRBJ1-5 | TRBV23-1 | CASSQGQAGPQHF | TGCGCCAGCAGTCAAGGACAGGCTGGGCCCCAGCATTTT
. | . | TRBJ2-2 | TRBV23-1 | CASSQVTLGAGELFF | TGCGCCAGCAGTCAAGTTACACTAGGCGCCGGGGAGCTGTTTTTT
. | . | TRBJ1-4 | TRBV29-1 | CSARTETKEKLFF | TGCAGCGCCCGGACTGAGACAAAGGAAAAACTGTTTTTT
TRBD1 | . | TRBJ2-3 | TRBV6-5 | CASSTTGVSTDTQYF | TGTGCCAGCAGTACCACAGGGGTGAGCACAGATACGCAGTATTTT